The next 31 T cell receptor beta chains were all read from a single sample in a study of blood T cell repertoires in COVID-19. Only in-frame clones appear in the TCRdb table, and some are missing; sequencing was by immunoSEQ multiplex PCR. Of some 25,000 clones in the sample, about 81% were seen once. The material sequenced was peripheral blood. The receptors were gathered from a woman in her 70s with COVID-19, enrolled during active disease.

The J gene is TRBJ1-6, the V gene TRBV7-2; perhaps TRBD1 as D (6 bases). Germline loops: CDR1 SGHTA, CDR2 FQGNSA. The CDR3 extends over 14 amino acids. Deletions cut 5 bases from V and 8 bases from J, with 13 bases between. The CDR3 DNA reads as TGTGCCAGCAGCGCCCGGGACAATCATTCACCCCTCCACTTT. Translated: CASSARDNHSPLHF.

This chain's CDR3 is CATSDFREQNTEAFF. Here the CDR3 DNA reads TGTGCCACCAGTGATTTCCGTGAACAGAACACTGAAGCTTTCTTT. The chain couples TRBV24-1 to TRBJ1-1; D remains ambiguous. The CDR3 runs 15 residues. Germline V lookup: CDR1 KGHDR, CDR2 SFDVKD. V was cut by 1 base and J by 1 base, with 9 bases left in between.

The count of this clone is one. This chain links TRBV6-2 or TRBV6-3 with TRBJ1-6; D may be TRBD1 (5 bases). Trimming cost V 4 bases and J 6 bases, with 10 bases left between them. CDR1 is MNHEY, CDR2 SVGEGT, per germline. The CDR3 contains 14 residues. In DNA, the CDR3 is TGTGCCAGCAGTTTACAGGCAACTAATTCACCCCTCCACTTT. It translates to CASSLQATNSPLHF.

This clone has a single count. This chain links TRBV13 with TRBJ2-5; D gene ambiguous. V gave up 2 bases and J gave up 3 bases, with 10 bases separating them. This CDR3 region has 14 residues. From germline, CDR1 is PRHDT and CDR2 FYEKMQ (reference sequence). The CDR3 protein is CASSLMAAEETQYF. CDR3 DNA: TGTGCCAGCAGCTTAATGGCTGCCGAAGAGACCCAGTACTTC.

The chain has TRBV5-1 and TRBJ2-1; 14 bases fit TRBD2. The CDR3 runs 19 residues. Germline CDR1 reads SGHRS; CDR2 reads YFSETQ. Unmatched junction bases numbered 5, after V lost 0 bases and J lost 0 bases. The CDR3 protein is CASSLAGLAGGSSYNEQFF. In nucleotides, the CDR3 is TGCGCCAGCAGCTTGGCAGGACTAGCGGGAGGTAGCTCCTACAATGAGCAGTTCTTC.

V and J are TRBV7-2 and TRBJ1-5; D remains ambiguous. V was shortened by 4 bases and J by 2 bases, with 9 bases between the two germline ends. Germline V CDR1 and CDR2: SGHTA, FQGNSA. The CDR3 loop spans 14 amino acids. CDR3 DNA: TGTGCCAGCAGCTCTACCGTAGGCAATCAGCCCCAGCATTTT. Translation gives CASSSTVGNQPQHF.

This clone was seen just once. This chain joins TRBV9 and TRBJ2-1; D unclear. This CDR3 is 13 amino acids long. Germline values: CDR1 SGDLS, CDR2 YYNGEE. V was clipped by 4 bases and J by 7 bases, with 12 bases between them. CDR3 sequence (DNA): TGTGCCAGCAGCCCTCCGAGGTTGAATGAGCAGTTCTTC. It encodes CASSPPRLNEQFF.

The DNA for the CDR3 is TGTGCCAGCAGATCCAGTGCCTTCCAGCCCCAGCATTTT. This gives the protein CASRSSAFQPQHF. The chain carries TRBV27 and TRBJ1-5, with no clear D. Germline V gene sequence: CDR1 MNHEY, CDR2 SMNVEV (reference sequence). Between the trimmed V and J ends, which lost 6 bases and 7 bases, there was a span of 13 bases. This CDR3 has 13 residues.

V and J are TRBV28 and TRBJ2-3; tentative D call: TRBD2 (6 bases). CDR3 length equals 16 residues. V was clipped by 3 bases and J by 2 bases, with 15 bases between them. The germline gives CDR1 MDHEN, CDR2 SYDVKM. The CDR3 is CASSLSSGPATDTQYF. In nucleotides, the CDR3 is TGTGCCAGCAGTTTGTCCAGCGGGCCTGCCACAGATACGCAGTATTTT. The whole variable domain, remainder taken from reference TRBV28 and TRBJ2-3, is DVKVTQSSRYLVKRTGEKVFLECVQDMDHENMFWYRQDPGLGLRLIYFSYDVKMKEKGDIPEGYSVSREKKERFSLILESASTNQTSMYLCASSLSSGPATDTQYFGPGTRLTVL.

This rearrangement joins TRBV5-1 to TRBJ2-1; possible D gene TRBD1, 6 bases. Germline assignment: CDR1 SGHRS and CDR2 YFSETQ. This CDR3 has 16 residues. V lost 4 bases and J 15 bases, leaving 29 bases between the germline ends. CDR3 DNA: TGCGCCAGCAGCGGTGGGGAGACAGGTCTTGTTTTTGGGATGTTCTTC. Translating it yields CASSGGETGLVFGMFF. The entire variable domain, with the rest obtained from reference TRBV5-1 and TRBJ2-1, is as follows: KAGVTQTPRYLIKTRGQQVTLSCSPISGHRSVSWYQQTPGQGLQFLFEYFSETQRNKGNFPGRFSGRQFSNSRSEMNVSTLELGDSALYLCASSGGETGLVFGMFFGPGTRLTVL.

The J gene is TRBJ2-7, the V gene TRBV11-3; maybe TRBD2 (5 bases). Germline V gene data show CDR1 as SGHNT and CDR2 as YENEEA. The CDR3 runs to 12 residues. The V end was cut by 5 bases, the J end by 5 bases, with 10 bases between. The CDR3 DNA reads as TGTGCCAGCAGCGGAGGCGGGCACGAGCAGTACTTC. Its protein product is CASSGGGHEQYF.

V is TRBV19 and J is TRBJ1-2, with D perhaps matching TRBD1 (5 bases). Germline loops: CDR1 LNHDA, CDR2 SQIVND (reference sequence). This CDR3 is built from 13 residues. V was clipped by 4 bases and J by 8 bases, with 14 bases between them. The CDR3 sequence is CASSNQRGGGYTF. In DNA, the CDR3 is TGTGCCAGTAGTAACCAAAGGGGTGGCGGCTACACCTTC. The whole variable domain, remainder taken from reference TRBV19 and TRBJ1-2, is DGGITQSPKYLFRKEGQNVTLSCEQNLNHDAMYWYRQDPGQGLRLIYYSQIVNDFQKGDIAEGYSVSREKKESFPLTVTSAQKNPTAFYLCASSNQRGGGYTFGSGTRLTVV.

In this sample, this clone turned up a few times. The chain couples TRBV5-6 to TRBJ1-3; 7 bases match TRBD1. CDR1 SGHDT and CDR2 YYEEEE come from the germline V gene. Trimming took 4 bases from V and 3 from J; bases not matched to a gene: 4. This CDR3 is built from 14 residues. This chain's CDR3 is CASSRDSYGNTIYF. The DNA for the CDR3 is TGTGCCAGCAGCCGGGACAGCTATGGAAACACCATATATTTT.

The genes are TRBV9 and TRBJ1-1; 8 nucleotides agree with TRBD1. The CDR3 totals 15 residues. CDR1 and CDR2 (germline): SGDLS, YYNGEE. V lost 3 bases to trimming and J lost 1 base; unmatched junction nucleotides: 5. CDR3 region: CASSAIGTGNTEAFF. The DNA of the CDR3 is TGTGCCAGCAGCGCGATCGGGACAGGGAACACTGAAGCTTTCTTT.

The chain couples TRBV7-3 to TRBJ2-7, with D hard to call. In germline, CDR1 is SGHTA, CDR2 FQGTGA. V lost 7 bases and J lost 2, with 12 bases in between. The CDR3 is made up of 13 amino acids. CDR3 in amino acids: CASIPHPPYEQYF. The CDR3 nucleotides read TGTGCCAGCATCCCACATCCACCCTACGAGCAGTACTTC.

V and J are TRBV15 and TRBJ1-5, with TRBD1 as a possible D gene (5 bases). V lost 2 bases to trimming and J lost 0 bases, with 8 bases between them. The CDR3 sequence is 15 residues long. Germline V gene data show CDR1 as LNHNV and CDR2 as YYDKDF (reference sequence). The CDR3 region has the DNA TGTGCCACCAGCAGAACTCAGGGTAGCAATCAGCCCCAGCATTTT. It yields the protein CATSRTQGSNQPQHF.

J is TRBJ2-7 and V is TRBV7-2; D is unresolved. The V end was cut by 1 base, the J end by 0 bases, with 7 bases between. Germline V gives CDR1 SGHTA, CDR2 FQGNSA. CDR3 size: 14 residues. This chain's CDR3 is CASSLGTNSYEQYF. CDR3 nucleotides: TGTGCCAGCAGCTTAGGAACTAACTCCTACGAGCAGTACTTC.

This chain connects TRBV7-6 to TRBJ2-3; perhaps TRBD2 as D (7 bases). V was trimmed by 3 bases and J by 0 bases, leaving 13 bases between them. The germline V gene encodes CDR1 SGHVS and CDR2 FNYEAQ. This CDR3 is 16 amino acids long. The chain's CDR3 is CASSFGGGGSTDTQYF. CDR3 DNA: TGTGCCAGCAGCTTTGGGGGCGGGGGTAGCACAGATACGCAGTATTTT.

The chain carries TRBV18 and TRBJ2-1, with 9 bases identical to TRBD1. V was clipped by 2 bases and J by 6 bases; unmatched bases: 2. This CDR3 contains 14 residues. CDR1 is KGHSH and CDR2 is LQKENI in the germline V gene. The CDR3 region is CASSPRDRVNEQFF. CDR3 nucleotides: TGTGCCAGCTCACCAAGGGACAGGGTCAATGAGCAGTTCTTC.

V gene TRBV11-3 combines with J gene TRBJ2-3, with 7 bases fitting TRBD2. V trimming: 6 bases; J trimming: 1 base; junction bases outside the gene matches: 4. The CDR3 is 14 residues long. The V gene's germline CDR1 is SGHNT and CDR2 YENEEA. CDR3 nucleotides: TGTGCCAGCAGGAGCGGGACGGGCACAGATACGCAGTATTTT. Translating gives CASRSGTGTDTQYF.

The DNA for the CDR3 is TGTGCCAGCAGCTTGGGTCTAGCGGGGGGCTCGGATACGCAGTATTTT. It specifies CASSLGLAGGSDTQYF. V is TRBV7-3 and J is TRBJ2-3, with 11 bases identical to TRBD2. Trimming took 3 bases from V and 6 from J; bases not matched to a gene: 8. The CDR3 is 16 amino acids. The germline gives CDR1 SGHTA, CDR2 FQGTGA. Full variable domain (rest looked up from reference TRBV7-3 and TRBJ2-3): GAGVSQTPSNKVTEKGKYVELRCDPISGHTALYWYRQSLGQGPEFLIYFQGTGAADDSGLPNDRFFAVRPEGSVSTLKIQRTERGDSAVYLCASSLGLAGGSDTQYFGPGTRLTVL.

The rearrangement links TRBV2 to TRBJ2-3; 9 bases match TRBD1. This CDR3 is 15 amino acids long. Germline V gives CDR1 SNHLY, CDR2 FYNNEI. Germline trimming cut 1 base from V and 4 bases from J; bases unmatched to any gene: 3. The CDR3 here is CASSEGGQGPDTQYF. The CDR3 DNA sequence: TGTGCCAGCAGTGAAGGGGGACAGGGCCCAGATACGCAGTATTTT.

J is TRBJ2-5 and V is TRBV4-3, with D unclear. CDR3 length: 15 residues. CDR1 LGHNA and CDR2 YSLEER come from the germline V gene. V shed 3 bases and J shed 5 bases, with 16 bases lying between them. The CDR3 DNA reads as TGCGCCAGCAGCCACCTTCCTGGGCAGTGGGAGACCCAGTACTTC. Encoded protein: CASSHLPGQWETQYF.

The chain has TRBV9 and TRBJ1-1; no definite D call. The V and J ends lost 0 bases and 8 bases respectively, with 11 bases between them. This CDR3 is built from 13 residues. Germline CDR1 and CDR2: SGDLS and YYNGEE. The CDR3 nucleotides read TGTGCCAGCAGCGTAGAGGGAGCGTCCGAAGCTTTCTTT. It codes for CASSVEGASEAFF.

The chain links TRBV9 to TRBJ2-6; 8 bases are a match to TRBD1. Germline V gene sequence: CDR1 SGDLS, CDR2 YYNGEE. The CDR3 spans 18 residues. J lost 4 bases, V lost 3 bases, and 12 bases had no gene match. The CDR3 is CASSARGQGAAGANVLTF. In DNA form, the CDR3 reads TGTGCCAGCAGCGCGAGGGGTCAGGGGGCCGCAGGGGCCAACGTCCTGACTTTC.

By share, this clone counts as medium-sized. This chain connects TRBV5-4 to TRBJ2-7; maybe TRBD1 (5 bases). The CDR3 is 13 amino acids. V shed 3 bases and J shed 0 bases, with 7 bases lying between them. Germline V lookup: CDR1 SGHNT, CDR2 YYREEE (reference sequence). CDR3 nucleotides: TGTGCCAGCAGCTCCGACAGCTCCTACGAGCAGTACGTC. Translating gives CASSSDSSYEQYV.

The chain combines TRBV9 with TRBJ2-3; tentative D call: TRBD2 (6 bases). This CDR3 has 18 amino acids. Germline V gives CDR1 SGDLS, CDR2 YYNGEE. V lost 0 bases and J lost 2, with 19 bases in between. CDR3 protein: CASSVGRGGIQDTDTQYF. CDR3 DNA: TGTGCCAGCAGCGTAGGACGAGGAGGGATACAGGACACAGATACGCAGTATTTT.

Details on this clone: It is unclear where the CDR3 begins or ends on the DNA, so no DNA is shown, and the CDR3 is as TCRdb lists it. This chain joins TRBV9 and TRBJ2-1; TRBD1 is the table's D call, not checked against the DNA. The CDR3 spans 12 amino acids, including both terminal residues. CDR1 and CDR2 from the germline V gene are SGDLS and YYNGEE. CDR3 sequence: CASSVGTGTLFF.

The rearrangement joins TRBV7-2 to TRBJ2-1; the match to TRBD2 covers 10 bases. V was clipped by 1 base and J by 12 bases; unmatched bases: 12. This CDR3 has 16 amino acids. The germline V gene encodes CDR1 SGHTA and CDR2 FQGNSA. CDR3 protein: CASSLVRPSGSGAQFF. For the CDR3, the DNA is TGTGCCAGCAGCTTAGTCAGGCCTAGCGGGAGTGGGGCGCAGTTCTTC.

The V gene is TRBV27, the J gene TRBJ1-1; possibly TRBD1 for D (6 bases). V shed 3 bases and J shed 0 bases, with 11 bases lying between them. This CDR3 is 15 amino acids long. Germline values: CDR1 MNHEY, CDR2 SMNVEV (reference sequence). CDR3 residues: CASSFGGAMNTEAFF. CDR3 nucleotides: TGTGCCAGCAGTTTCGGGGGGGCCATGAACACTGAAGCTTTCTTT.

V gene TRBV7-6 combines with J gene TRBJ2-5, with 8 nucleotides matching TRBD2. Germline V gene sequence: CDR1 SGHVS, CDR2 FNYEAQ. The CDR3 runs 18 residues. The J segment lost 0 bases and the V segment lost 1 base, leaving 10 bases of the junction unmatched. The CDR3 spells CASSLDLTSGLNQETQYF. The DNA of the CDR3 is TGTGCCAGCAGCTTAGATTTAACTAGCGGATTAAACCAAGAGACCCAGTACTTC.